This T cell receptor delta chain was profiled in a study of gamma-delta chains in newborns, infants, children. Turning to the study itself: Microbial exposure reportedly drives polyclonal innate γδ T cell expansion after birth.

V gave up 1 base and J gave up 1 base; unmatched junction bases: 18. This CDR3 is built from 23 residues. Germline CDR1 reads TSWWSYY; CDR2 reads QGS. TCRdb reapplied CATT to the reads. Among approximately 3,000 delta-chain clones listed, roughly 0.6% were seen once. The V and J genes are TRDV1 and TRDJ3, with TRDD3 matching 8 bases. What was sequenced was blood. This TCR derives from a child who was a newborn, infant or young child, either healthy, febrile or measles-vaccinated (not recorded which). CDR3: CALGERAPLLGARGSWDTRQMFF. Here the CDR3 DNA reads TGTGCTCTTGGGGAACGGGCCCCCCTACTGGGGGCAAGAGGGTCCTGGGACACCCGACAGATGTTTTTC.